This TCR beta chain originates from a study of metastatic and nonmetastatic thyroid tumors. Whole-study findings and limits: Reported TCR beta diversity, measured in blood and tumor, was significantly higher for malignant thyroid tumors than for benign nodules.

There are many counts of this clone. Its antigen is still unknown. TCRdb reanalyzed the PCR reads via MiXCR. The sample lists fewer than 50,000 clones, roughly 15% occurring once. Germline assignment: CDR1 MNHNS and CDR2 SASEGT. Germline trimming cut 4 bases from V and 3 bases from J; bases unmatched to any gene: 2. This CDR3 is 13 amino acids long. Nobody among the patients had been given any treatment before thyroid surgery. The chain joins TRBV6-1 to TRBJ2-5, with 7 bases aligning to TRBD2. The receptor was derived from a female donor with papillary thyroid cancer or a benign thyroid nodule (not recorded which). Some clones in this sample may be carry-over from other donors' samples. The source material was blood. This chain's CDR3 is CASSAAGEETQYF. The CDR3 DNA reads TGTGCCAGCAGTGCGGCGGGAGAAGAGACCCAGTACTTC.